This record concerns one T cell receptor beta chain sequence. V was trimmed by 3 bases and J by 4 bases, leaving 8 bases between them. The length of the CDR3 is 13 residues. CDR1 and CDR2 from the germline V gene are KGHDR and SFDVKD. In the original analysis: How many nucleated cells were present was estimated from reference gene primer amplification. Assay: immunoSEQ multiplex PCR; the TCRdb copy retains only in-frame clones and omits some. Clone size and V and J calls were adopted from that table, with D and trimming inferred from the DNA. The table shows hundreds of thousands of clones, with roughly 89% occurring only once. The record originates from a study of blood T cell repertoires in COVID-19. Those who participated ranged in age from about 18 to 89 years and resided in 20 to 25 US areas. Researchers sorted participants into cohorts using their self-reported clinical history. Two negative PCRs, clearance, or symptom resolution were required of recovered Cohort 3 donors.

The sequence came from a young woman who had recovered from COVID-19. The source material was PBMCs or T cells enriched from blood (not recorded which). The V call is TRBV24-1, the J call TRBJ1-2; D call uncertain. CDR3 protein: CATSDSLRYGYTF. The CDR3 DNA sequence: TGTGCCACCAGTGATAGTCTGCGCTATGGCTACACCTTC.